This passage covers 13 T cell receptor beta chains from one sample sequenced in a study of T cell repertoires in cytomegalovirus infection. Their antigen targets remain unknown. MiXCR, run by TCRdb on the reads, gives a single entry per CDR3 protein. The sample lists around 500,000 distinct CDR3 sequences; about 42% were seen once. The sequenced sample was cultured PBMCs, obtained from culture after CMV antigen stimulation. The origin of the receptors is a human donor in good health (CMV status not recorded). Some clones in this sample may be carry-over from other donors' samples.

This chain joins TRBV28 and TRBJ2-5; a possible D gene is TRBD2 (6 bases). This CDR3 spans 15 amino acids. Germline V gene data show CDR1 as MDHEN and CDR2 as SYDVKM. V shed 2 bases and J shed 5 bases, with 15 bases lying between them. This CDR3 reads CASSLTGRGEETQYF. The CDR3 DNA reads as TGTGCCAGCAGTTTAACGGGGCGGGGAGAGGAGACCCAGTACTTC. Full variable domain (outside the CDR3, taken from reference TRBV28 and TRBJ2-5): DVKVTQSSRYLVKRTGEKVFLECVQDMDHENMFWYRQDPGLGLRLIYFSYDVKMKEKGDIPEGYSVSREKKERFSLILESASTNQTSMYLCASSLTGRGEETQYFGPGTRLLVL.

The V gene is TRBV5-4, the J gene TRBJ2-3; 8 nucleotides match TRBD1. The CDR3 runs to 16 residues. Germline values: CDR1 SGHNT, CDR2 YYREEE (reference sequence). The ends lost 4 bases at V and 1 base at J; junction bases unmatched: 8. CDR3 in amino acids: CASSQGADRGTDTQYF. CDR3 sequence (DNA): TGTGCCAGCAGCCAAGGAGCGGACAGGGGCACAGATACGCAGTATTTT.

The V call is TRBV4-1, the J call TRBJ2-5, with TRBD2 as a possible D gene (6 bases). The CDR3 is 15 amino acids. V gave up 0 bases and J gave up 2 bases, with 10 bases separating them. Germline assignment: CDR1 MGHRA and CDR2 YSYEKL. CDR3 loop: CASSQDGRGQETQYF. The DNA of the CDR3 is TGCGCCAGCAGCCAAGATGGGCGGGGTCAAGAGACCCAGTACTTC.

The chain combines TRBV6-2 or TRBV6-3 with TRBJ1-1, with D perhaps TRBD1 (5 bases). CDR1 and CDR2 (germline): MNHEY, SVGEGT. Trimming cost V 6 bases and J 0 bases, with 17 bases left between them. The CDR3 is made up of 16 amino acids. CDR3 DNA: TGTGCCAGCAGAGTACCAAGACCAGGGTTGAACACTGAAGCTTTCTTT. Translation: CASRVPRPGLNTEAFF.

This clonotype was detected only a few times. This chain joins TRBV12-3 or TRBV12-4 and TRBJ1-5, with D unclear. The CDR3 runs to 14 residues. V dropped 7 bases and J dropped 3 bases, with 13 bases sitting between them. The CDR3 here is CASTPGLINQPQHF. In nucleotides, the CDR3 is TGTGCCAGCACCCCTGGACTGATCAATCAGCCCCAGCATTTT.

Details on this clonotype: The junction shows a germline mismatch at one end, possibly a read error. The chain recombines TRBV28 with TRBJ2-7, with D possibly being TRBD2 (5 bases). CDR1 is MDHEN, CDR2 SYDVKM, per germline. This CDR3 region has 15 residues. This CDR3 is CASSLEGRSSYKQYF. CDR3 in DNA: TGTGCCAGCAGTTTAGAAGGGAGAAGCTCCTACAAGCAGTACTTC. The full variable domain, rest sourced from reference TRBV28 and TRBJ2-7, is DVKVTQSSRYLVKRTGEKVFLECVQDMDHENMFWYRQDPGLGLRLIYFSYDVKMKEKGDIPEGYSVSREKKERFSLILESASTNQTSMYLCASSLEGRSSYKQYFGPGTRLTVT.

The chain has TRBV7-2 and TRBJ2-3; 8 positions match TRBD2. In germline, CDR1 is SGHTA, CDR2 FQGNSA. J was trimmed by 8 bases and V by 1 base; bases with no gene match: 8. CDR3 length: 15 amino acids. Here the CDR3 DNA reads TGTGCCAGCAGCTTAGGTGGCGGGAGGAGAGGTACGCAGTATTTT. As protein: CASSLGGGRRGTQYF.

This clonotype was found a few times. The chain combines TRBV7-8 with TRBJ2-3, with D perhaps matching TRBD2 (7 bases). The CDR3 runs to 16 residues. Germline CDR1 SGHVS, CDR2 FQNEAQ. V was cut by 0 bases and J by 2 bases, with 12 bases left in between. CDR3 amino acids: CASSLALGGATDTQYF. CDR3 nucleotide sequence: TGTGCCAGCAGCTTAGCTTTGGGGGGGGCCACAGATACGCAGTATTTT. The variable domain in full, completed from reference TRBV7-8 and TRBJ2-3, reads GAGVSQSPRYKVAKRGQDVALRCDPISGHVSLFWYQQALGQGPEFLTYFQNEAQLDKSGLPSDRFFAERPEGSVSTLKIQRTQQEDSAVYLCASSLALGGATDTQYFGPGTRLTVL.

This chain connects TRBV4-1 to TRBJ1-1; D is ambiguous. The CDR3 is made up of 13 amino acids. Germline V gives CDR1 MGHRA, CDR2 YSYEKL. Trimming left V 1 base short and J 6 bases short, with 9 bases between. The CDR3 protein is CASSQVRVSEAFF. CDR3 DNA: TGCGCCAGCAGCCAAGTAAGGGTCTCTGAAGCTTTCTTT.

This clonotype was detected only a few times. This chain links TRBV6-2 or TRBV6-3 with TRBJ1-5, with D possibly TRBD1 on 5 matching bases. Germline assignment: CDR1 MNHEY and CDR2 SVGEGT. There are 14 residues in the CDR3. V shed 6 bases and J shed 7 bases, with 16 bases lying between them. CDR3 in amino acids: CASSPDTGNQPQHF. In DNA, the CDR3 is TGTGCCAGCAGCCCCGATACAGGAAACCAGCCCCAGCATTTT.

This clonotype came up once. V and J are TRBV4-2 and TRBJ1-6; the D is unclear. Germline V gene sequence: CDR1 LGHNA, CDR2 YNFKEQ. This CDR3 comprises 16 residues. V lost 1 base to trimming and J lost 7 bases, with 14 bases between them. This CDR3 reads CASSQGVSTTNSPLHF. In nucleotides, the CDR3 is TGTGCCAGCAGCCAAGGGGTCAGCACAACAAATTCACCCCTCCACTTT.

This chain connects TRBV6-4 to TRBJ2-1, with D possibly TRBD2 on 5 matching bases. Germline V CDR1 and CDR2: MRHNA, SNTAGT. The V and J ends lost 8 bases and 14 bases respectively, with 10 bases between them. There are 9 residues in the CDR3. CDR3 sequence: CASWTHKFF. The DNA for the CDR3 is TGTGCCAGCTGGACTCACAAGTTCTTC.

The CDR3 nucleotides are TGCAGTGCTACAGGGGAAGGCTACACCTTC. Protein: CSATGEGYTF. V and J are TRBV20-1 and TRBJ1-2; perhaps TRBD1 as D (6 bases). V dropped 4 bases and J dropped 8 bases, with 8 bases sitting between them. Germline V CDR1 and CDR2: DFQATT, SNEGSKA (reference sequence). The CDR3 loop spans 10 amino acids.